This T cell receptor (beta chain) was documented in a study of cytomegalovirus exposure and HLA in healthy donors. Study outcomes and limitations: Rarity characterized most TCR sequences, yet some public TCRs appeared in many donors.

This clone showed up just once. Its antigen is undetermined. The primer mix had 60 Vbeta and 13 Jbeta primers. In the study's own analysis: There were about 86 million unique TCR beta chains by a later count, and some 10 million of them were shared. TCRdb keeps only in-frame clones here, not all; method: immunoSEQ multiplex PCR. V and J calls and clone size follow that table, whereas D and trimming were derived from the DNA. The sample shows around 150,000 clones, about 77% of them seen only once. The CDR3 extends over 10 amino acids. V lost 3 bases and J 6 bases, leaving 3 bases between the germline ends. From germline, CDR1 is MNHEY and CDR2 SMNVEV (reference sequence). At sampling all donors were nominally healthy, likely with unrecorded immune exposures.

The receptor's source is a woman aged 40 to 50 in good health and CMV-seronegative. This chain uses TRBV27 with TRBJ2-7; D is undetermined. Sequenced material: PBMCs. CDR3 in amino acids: CASSFREQYF. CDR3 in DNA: TGTGCCAGCAGTTTCCGCGAGCAGTACTTC.